Below are 22 T cell receptor beta chains sequenced from a single sample in a study of blood T cell repertoires in COVID-19. Some clones are missing from TCRdb's copy, which holds only in-frame ones; the method was immunoSEQ multiplex PCR. The repertoire includes 200,000 to 250,000 clones, around four fifths of them detected once, and 15% to 20% sits in the top ten. What was sequenced was peripheral blood. These TCRs come from a woman of 80 years or more with active or convalescent COVID-19.

The CDR3 loop reads CASREYQETQYF. The CDR3 nucleotides read TGTGCCAGCAGAGAGTACCAAGAGACCCAGTACTTC. This rearrangement joins TRBV3-1 (or the pseudogene TRBV3-2) to TRBJ2-5, with D unclear. This CDR3 has 12 residues. Germline V gives CDR1 LGHDT, CDR2 YNNKEL (reference sequence). Trimming pared 6 bases from V and 0 bases from J, leaving 5 bases between.

The V and J genes are TRBV4-2 and TRBJ2-3; TRBD1 agrees at 9 bases. V shed 1 base, J shed 2 bases, and the junction held 7 bases outside the gene matches. This CDR3 has 17 residues. Germline CDR1 is LGHNA and CDR2 is YNFKEQ. The CDR3 spells CASSQAYGTGPTDTQYF. The CDR3 DNA follows: TGTGCCAGCAGCCAAGCATATGGGACAGGGCCCACAGATACGCAGTATTTT.

The chain is built from TRBV6-6 and TRBJ2-5; D is possibly TRBD2 (5 bases). The CDR3 runs 14 residues. Germline V gene data show CDR1 as MNHNY and CDR2 as SVGAGI (reference sequence). V was trimmed by 7 bases and J by 0 bases, leaving 12 bases between them. DNA for the CDR3: TGTGCCAGCACACCCCCCGGGAACCAAGAGACCCAGTACTTC. Amino acids: CASTPPGNQETQYF.

The chain recombines TRBV9 with TRBJ1-2; 7 bases map to TRBD1. The CDR3 has 14 amino acids. The junction had 1 base not matched to a gene; V was cut back by 2 bases and J by 0 bases. Germline-derived CDR1 and CDR2 are SGDLS and YYNGEE. The CDR3 spells CASSVGTANYGYTF. CDR3 coding DNA: TGTGCCAGCAGCGTGGGGACAGCTAACTATGGCTACACCTTC.

This rearrangement joins TRBV28 to TRBJ1-1, with 8 bases matching TRBD1. In germline, CDR1 is MDHEN, CDR2 SYDVKM. The CDR3 length is 14 residues. The ends lost 6 bases at V and 7 bases at J; junction bases unmatched: 10. The CDR3: CASSSPTGVLEAFF. CDR3 sequence (DNA): TGTGCCAGCAGCTCCCCGACAGGGGTTCTTGAAGCTTTCTTT.

This chain links TRBV18 with TRBJ2-6, with D maybe TRBD2 (5 bases). Trimming removed 0 bases at V and 3 bases at J, with 6 bases between. Germline loops: CDR1 KGHSH, CDR2 LQKENI. CDR3 length equals 15 residues. As DNA, the CDR3 is TGTGCCAGCTCACCACCGGGAGTTGGGGCCAACGTCCTGACTTTC. Residues: CASSPPGVGANVLTF.

This chain joins TRBV11-2 and TRBJ1-5, with 8 positions matching TRBD1. This CDR3 spans 14 amino acids. Germline assignment: CDR1 SGHAT and CDR2 FQNNGV. The trim removed 5 bases at V and 7 bases at J, leaving 7 bases unmatched. The DNA of the CDR3 is TGTGCCAGCAGCCCTGGACAGGGATGGCAGCCCCAGCATTTT. This gives the protein CASSPGQGWQPQHF.

This chain uses TRBV9 with TRBJ1-6; D gene uncertain. Germline V gives CDR1 SGDLS, CDR2 YYNGEE. This CDR3 region has 14 residues. Trimming pared 4 bases from V and 8 bases from J, leaving 13 bases between. The CDR3 nucleotides read TGTGCCAGCAGCTCCAGGATTTTCGATTCACCCCTCCACTTT. It codes for CASSSRIFDSPLHF.

This rearrangement joins TRBV7-9 to TRBJ1-1; tentatively, D is TRBD1 (6 bases). This CDR3 contains 15 residues. The germline V gene has CDR1 SEHNR and CDR2 FQNEAQ (reference sequence). V shed 1 base and J shed 7 bases, with 16 bases lying between them. The CDR3 coding sequence is TGTGCCAGCAGCTTAGGGCGGACAGTCTCCTTTGAAGCTTTCTTT. Translated: CASSLGRTVSFEAFF.

This sequence joins TRBV3-1 (or the pseudogene TRBV3-2) and TRBJ2-7, with 7 positions matching TRBD1. With 4 bases clipped from V and 1 base from J, the junction kept 10 bases outside the gene matches. Germline-derived CDR1 and CDR2 are LGHDT and YNNKEL (reference sequence). The length of the CDR3 is 16 residues. CDR3 residues: CASSPLSRQGSYEQYF. The CDR3 DNA is TGTGCCAGCAGCCCCCTCTCTCGACAGGGATCCTACGAGCAGTACTTC.

The chain joins TRBV18 to TRBJ2-7, with TRBD1 identical over 8 bases. The junction had 10 bases not matched to a gene; V was cut back by 2 bases and J by 1 base. This CDR3 contains 17 residues. In germline, CDR1 is KGHSH, CDR2 LQKENI. The CDR3: CASSPGLGQGRSYEQYF. The CDR3 DNA reads TGTGCCAGCTCACCAGGCTTAGGACAGGGTAGATCCTACGAGCAGTACTTC.

This chain connects TRBV2 to TRBJ2-1; D is perhaps TRBD1 (5 bases). Per germline, CDR1 SNHLY and CDR2 FYNNEI. V lost 8 bases, J lost 7 bases, and 18 bases lay in between. The CDR3 is 14 amino acids. The CDR3 nucleotides are TGTGCCAGCGCCCCCTGGGGCTTGGGAAATGAGCAGTTCTTC. Translation gives CASAPWGLGNEQFF.

This clone was seen more than once but under ten times. The V gene is TRBV5-4, the J gene TRBJ1-2; unclear D gene. Germline-derived CDR1 and CDR2 are SGHNT and YYREEE (reference sequence). Between the trimmed V and J ends, which lost 3 bases and 1 base, there was a span of 4 bases. The CDR3 is made up of 12 amino acids. The CDR3 region has the DNA TGTGCCAGCAGCTCAGATAACTATGGCTACACCTTC. Its protein product is CASSSDNYGYTF.

The gene calls are TRBV7-8 and TRBJ1-2; a possible D gene is TRBD1 (6 bases). Germline CDR1 reads SGHVS; CDR2 reads FQNEAQ. Trimming took off 0 bases at V and 4 bases at J, with 12 bases between the two ends. The CDR3 extends over 15 amino acids. CDR3: CASSLAGTISYGYTF. The CDR3 region has the DNA TGTGCCAGCAGCTTAGCGGGGACAATCTCCTATGGCTACACCTTC. The variable domain in full, with the rest retrieved from reference TRBV7-8 and TRBJ1-2, is GAGVSQSPRYKVAKRGQDVALRCDPISGHVSLFWYQQALGQGPEFLTYFQNEAQLDKSGLPSDRFFAERPEGSVSTLKIQRTQQEDSAVYLCASSLAGTISYGYTFGSGTRLTVV.

The gene calls are TRBV7-9 and TRBJ2-3; D is ambiguous. Germline V gene lookup returns CDR1 SEHNR and CDR2 FQNEAQ (reference sequence). The V end lost 3 bases, the J end lost 6 bases, and 4 bases lay between the germline ends. This CDR3 comprises 11 residues. The CDR3 loop reads CASSLADTQYF. CDR3 in DNA: TGTGCCAGCAGCTTGGCCGATACGCAGTATTTT.

This clone was seen only a few times. The gene calls are TRBV11-3 and TRBJ1-2; 7 positions match TRBD1. Unmatched junction bases numbered 8, after V lost 1 base and J lost 6 bases. The CDR3 consists of 15 residues. Germline V gives CDR1 SGHNT, CDR2 YENEEA. This chain's CDR3 is CASSLVADRQNGYTF. DNA of the CDR3: TGTGCCAGCAGCTTAGTCGCGGACAGGCAGAATGGCTACACCTTC. Variable domain in full (rest from reference TRBV11-3 and TRBJ1-2): EAGVVQSPRYKIIEKKQPVAFWCNPISGHNTLYWYLQNLGQGPELLIRYENEEAVDDSQLPKDRFSAERLKGVDSTLKIQPAELGDSAVYLCASSLVADRQNGYTFGSGTRLTVV.

The genes are TRBV5-1 and TRBJ1-1, with D perhaps matching TRBD1 (6 bases). This CDR3 has 16 residues. CDR1 is SGHRS, CDR2 YFSETQ, per germline. Trimming pared 0 bases from V and 0 bases from J, leaving 12 bases between. For the CDR3, the DNA is TGCGCCAGCAGCTTGGCCTCCAGGGGTGTGAACACTGAAGCTTTCTTT. The encoded protein is CASSLASRGVNTEAFF. The complete variable domain, with remaining parts taken from reference TRBV5-1 and TRBJ1-1, reads KAGVTQTPRYLIKTRGQQVTLSCSPISGHRSVSWYQQTPGQGLQFLFEYFSETQRNKGNFPGRFSGRQFSNSRSEMNVSTLELGDSALYLCASSLASRGVNTEAFFGQGTRLTVV.

The rearrangement links TRBV9 to TRBJ2-7; a possible D gene is TRBD2 (5 bases). CDR3 length equals 13 residues. CDR1 is SGDLS and CDR2 is YYNGEE in the germline V gene. V was trimmed by 4 bases and J by 4 bases, leaving 12 bases between them. DNA of the CDR3: TGTGCCAGCAGCCCAGCAGAGGGATACGAGCAGTACTTC. It specifies CASSPAEGYEQYF.

This rearrangement joins TRBV6-2 or TRBV6-3 to TRBJ2-5, with D tentatively TRBD2 (5 bases). Trimming left V 2 bases short and J 1 base short, with 8 bases between. The CDR3 runs to 14 residues. From germline, CDR1 is MNHEY and CDR2 SVGEGT. CDR3 loop: CASSYGLPQETQYF. The CDR3 nucleotides are TGTGCCAGCAGTTACGGACTCCCCCAAGAGACCCAGTACTTC.

This chain connects TRBV9 to TRBJ1-4; weak D call: TRBD1 (5 bases). Germline V gene data show CDR1 as SGDLS and CDR2 as YYNGEE. The length of the CDR3 is 14 residues. Deletions cut 0 bases from V and 8 bases from J, with 11 bases between. The CDR3 is CASSVGQGEEKLFF. DNA for the CDR3: TGTGCCAGCAGCGTAGGGCAGGGTGAGGAAAAACTGTTTTTT.

The J gene is TRBJ2-3, the V gene TRBV29-1; TRBD2 matches at 7 bases. CDR1 is SQVTM, CDR2 ANQGSEA, per germline. V shed 5 bases, J shed 4 bases, and the junction held 6 bases outside the gene matches. The CDR3 is made up of 13 amino acids. In DNA form, the CDR3 reads TGCAGCGTTCGACTAGCAGTGGCAGATACGCAGTATTTT. This translates into CSVRLAVADTQYF.

In this sample, this clone turned up once. The chain is built from TRBV5-8 and TRBJ2-5; D may be TRBD1 (6 bases). There are 15 residues in the CDR3. V was cut by 7 bases and J by 2 bases, with 18 bases left in between. Germline V gene data show CDR1 as SGHTS and CDR2 as YDEGEE. CDR3 sequence: CASSPRGRGQETQYF. The CDR3 region has the DNA TGTGCCAGCTCTCCACGGGGCAGGGGTCAAGAGACCCAGTACTTC. Based on the CDR3 plus reference TRBV5-8 and TRBJ2-5, the full variable domain is EAGVTQSPTHLIKTRGQQATLRCSPISGHTSVYWYQQALGLGLQFLLWYDEGEERNRGNFPPRFSGRQFPNYSSELNVNALELEDSALYLCASSPRGRGQETQYFGPGTRLLVL.